The 2 T cell receptor beta chains given below trace back to one sample, sequenced in a study of human T cells and chemical hapten exposure. The time point: patch test 1, 2 weeks after DPC sensitization. Stated treatment: therapeutic diphenylcyclopropenone sensitization with weekly scalp DPC. Each CDR3 protein gets one entry after TCRdb re-called the RACE reads with MiXCR. Altogether approximately 340,000 distinct CDR3 sequences are present, 5.5% to 8% being singletons, with the ten largest covering 7.5% to 9%. The material sequenced was whole blood, taken in connection with sensitization to the hapten diphenylcyclopropenone (DPC). The receptors shown here come from a woman aged 18-30 years with alopecia areata. Some clones in this sample may be carry-over from other donors' samples.

V is TRBV3-1 and J is TRBJ2-2, with TRBD2 matching 12 bases. V gave up 0 bases and J gave up 0 bases; unmatched junction bases: 8. The germline gives CDR1 LGHDT, CDR2 YNNKEL (reference sequence). The length of the CDR3 is 20 residues. The CDR3 nucleotides read TGTGCCAGCAGCCAAGATACGCCTAGCGGGGGGGCAGCGAACACCGGGGAGCTGTTTTTT. Amino acid sequence: CASSQDTPSGGAANTGELFF.

This clonotype was observed a handful of times. This chain joins TRBV11-1 and TRBJ2-6, with D perhaps TRBD1 (5 bases). Germline-derived CDR1 and CDR2 are SGHAT and FQDESV (reference sequence). This CDR3 comprises 16 residues. Trimming left V 11 bases short and J 0 bases short, with 17 bases between. DNA for the CDR3: TGTGCCTGTCAGGGCAGCATTATCTCTGGGGCCAACGTCCTGACTTTC. This encodes CACQGSIISGANVLTF. The full variable domain, in which reference TRBV11-1 and TRBJ2-6 provide the parts outside the CDR3, is EAEVAQSPRYKITEKSQAVAFWCDPISGHATLYWYRQILGQGPELLVQFQDESVVDDSQLPKDRFSAERLKGVDSTLKIQPAELGDSAMYLCACQGSIISGANVLTFGAGSRLTVL.